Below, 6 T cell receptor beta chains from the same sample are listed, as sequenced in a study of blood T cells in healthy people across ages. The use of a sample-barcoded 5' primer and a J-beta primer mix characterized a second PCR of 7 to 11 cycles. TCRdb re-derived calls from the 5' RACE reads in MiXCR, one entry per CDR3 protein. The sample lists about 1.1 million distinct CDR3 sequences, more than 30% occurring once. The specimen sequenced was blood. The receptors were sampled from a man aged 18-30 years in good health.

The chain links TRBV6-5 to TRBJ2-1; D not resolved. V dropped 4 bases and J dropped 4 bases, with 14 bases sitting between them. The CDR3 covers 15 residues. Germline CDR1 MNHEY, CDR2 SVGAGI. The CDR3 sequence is CASSSAGSGYNEQFF. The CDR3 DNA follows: TGTGCCAGCAGTTCCGCCGGGTCTGGGTACAATGAGCAGTTCTTC.

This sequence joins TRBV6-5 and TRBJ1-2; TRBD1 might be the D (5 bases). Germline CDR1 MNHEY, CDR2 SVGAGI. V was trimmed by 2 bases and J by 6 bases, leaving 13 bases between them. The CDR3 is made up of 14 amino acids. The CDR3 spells CASSYAGFRHGYTF. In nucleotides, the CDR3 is TGTGCCAGCAGTTACGCAGGGTTCCGCCATGGCTACACCTTC.

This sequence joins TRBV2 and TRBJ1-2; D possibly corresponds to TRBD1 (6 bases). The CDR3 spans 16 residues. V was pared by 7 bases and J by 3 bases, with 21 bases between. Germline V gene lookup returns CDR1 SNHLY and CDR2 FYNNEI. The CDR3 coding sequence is TGTGCCAGCAAGGGGGAGGTTCTCGGGCCTGACTATGGCTACACCTTC. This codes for CASKGEVLGPDYGYTF.

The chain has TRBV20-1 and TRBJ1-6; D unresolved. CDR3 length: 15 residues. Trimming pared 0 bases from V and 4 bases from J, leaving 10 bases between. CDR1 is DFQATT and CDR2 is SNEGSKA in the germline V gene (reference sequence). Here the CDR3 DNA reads TGCAGTGCTAGAGACCTCGTGGGTTATAATTCACCCCTCCACTTT. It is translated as CSARDLVGYNSPLHF.

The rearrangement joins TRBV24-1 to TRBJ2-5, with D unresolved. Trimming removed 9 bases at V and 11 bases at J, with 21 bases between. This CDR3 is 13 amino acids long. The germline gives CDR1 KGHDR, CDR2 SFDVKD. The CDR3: CATQTSGNPEQYF. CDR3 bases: TGTGCCACCCAGACGAGTGGGAATCCTGAGCAGTACTTC.

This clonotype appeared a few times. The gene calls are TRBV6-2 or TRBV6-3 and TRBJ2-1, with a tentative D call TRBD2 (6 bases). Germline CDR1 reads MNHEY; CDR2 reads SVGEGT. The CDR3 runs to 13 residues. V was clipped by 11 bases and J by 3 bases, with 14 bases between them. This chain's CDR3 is CAGGTGNYNEQFF. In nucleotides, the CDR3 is TGTGCCGGAGGGACGGGGAACTACAATGAGCAGTTCTTC.